One TCR beta chain is described in this entry. Antigen specificity is unknown. This specimen comes from a study of vaccination effects on CD4 cells after COVID-19. Study-wide results and limits: Marked clonal contraction was seen late after vaccination (in both infection- and vaccine-induced clones). Researchers reported few convalescent patients and no early post-infection timepoints in the study.

Sequencing used immunoSEQ multiplex PCR; TCRdb keeps in-frame clones, though not all of them. The sample shows 30,000 to 45,000 clones, approximately 70% of them seen only once. Trimming left V 3 bases short and J 1 base short, with 13 bases between. The length of the CDR3 is 15 residues. CDR1 and CDR2 (germline): SGHDT, YYEEEE. The ViraFEST assay expanded antigen-specific CD4+ T cells with viral peptide pools before sequencing. Investigators separated out CD4+ T cells once around nine days of culture had passed. None of the vaccinated had previously contracted SARS-CoV-2, and their nucleocapsid antibodies tested negative. It was with around 9.9 IU/ml IL-2 and 9.5 to 10 ug/ml peptides that more than 1.5 million PBMC per well were cultured. IL-2 medium was substituted for half the medium on days 3 and 7.

This chain joins TRBV5-6 and TRBJ2-5; D call uncertain. Sequencing was performed on CD4+ T cells from PBMCs cultured with SARS-CoV-2 spike peptides, taken before COVID-19 vaccination. The sequence came from a human donor who received a COVID-19 vaccine. The CDR3 here is CASSSNGRLQETQYF. The CDR3 bases are TGTGCCAGCAGCTCGAACGGACGGCTCCAAGAGACCCAGTACTTC.